This T cell receptor beta chain appears in the sequencing data of a study of cytomegalovirus exposure and HLA in healthy donors. This CDR3 has 14 amino acids. V trimming: 3 bases; J trimming: 2 bases; junction bases outside the gene matches: 1. Germline-derived CDR1 and CDR2 are SQVTM and ANQGSEA. Remarks on this clone: The antigen is unknown.

In the PCR, 60 Vbeta and 13 Jbeta primers were used. Generated by immunoSEQ multiplex PCR, the TCRdb table keeps only in-frame clones and is missing some. Here the sample spans fewer than 150,000 clones, 60% to 85% being singletons. Findings of the study overall: Later analysis identified 17,000 or so TCR beta sequences associated with HLA alleles, using a false discovery rate threshold of 0.05. Sequencing depth roughly uniform across donors was assumed in presence/absence analyses.

This receptor was obtained from a man younger than 35 in good health and CMV-seronegative. Specimen: PBMCs. The chain links TRBV29-1 to TRBJ2-7, with 13 bases that match TRBD2. The CDR3 is CSVEGLAGPYEQYF. The CDR3 DNA reads TGCAGCGTTGAGGGACTAGCGGGACCCTACGAGCAGTACTTC.